The rows below give T cell receptor beta chains drawn from one sample of a study of CD8 T cells in Susac syndrome. TCRdb re-analysed the immunoSEQ multiplex PCR reads in MiXCR, keeping a single row per CDR3 protein. The sample yields under 150,000 distinct CDR3 sequences, roughly 80% seen once. Source material: CD8+ T cells from PBMCs. All receptors derive from a human donor with multiple sclerosis. Both conserved end residues are part of each CDR3. The D gene is left open where the match is weak. A clone size is listed for some rows: how often the clone was seen (once, few, many), or a class if it is expanded.

V: TRBV12-3/TRBV12-4; D: .; J: TRBJ1-1; size: .; DNA: TGTGCCAGCAGTCAAGGGGGAAGGGACACTGAAGCTTTCTTT; CDR3: CASSQGGRDTEAFF
V: TRBV24-1; D: .; J: TRBJ2-1; size: .; DNA: TGTGCCACCAGTCCGGGACGTAAGCTCAATGAGCAGTTCTTC; CDR3: CATSPGRKLNEQFF
V: TRBV6-2/TRBV6-3; D: .; J: TRBJ2-7; size: .; DNA: TGTGCCAGCAGTTACGATTGGATGACAGGAAACGAGCAGTACTTC; CDR3: CASSYDWMTGNEQYF
V: TRBV15; D: TRBD2; J: TRBJ2-2; size: .; DNA: TGTGCCACCAGCACACGGGGCGGGGGGCCGAACACCGGGGAGCTGTTTTTT; CDR3: CATSTRGGGPNTGELFF
V: TRBV5-4; D: TRBD1; J: TRBJ2-1; size: .; DNA: TGTGCCAGCAGACCAGACAGGGGGGGTGAGCAGTTCTTC; CDR3: CASRPDRGGEQFF
V: TRBV12-3/TRBV12-4; D: .; J: TRBJ1-1; size: .; DNA: TGTGCCAGCAGCCCCGGGGGCTCTGAAGCTTTCTTT; CDR3: CASSPGGSEAFF
V: TRBV7-9; D: .; J: TRBJ1-5; size: .; DNA: TGTGCCAGCAGCTTTTCAGGGAGTAGCAATCAGCCCCAGCATTTT; CDR3: CASSFSGSSNQPQHF
V: TRBV28; D: .; J: TRBJ2-3; size: .; DNA: TGTGCCAGCATGGCGGGGTCAGATACGCAGTATTTT; CDR3: CASMAGSDTQYF
V: TRBV18; D: .; J: TRBJ1-1; size: .; DNA: TGTGCCAGCTCACCACCGAAAGGGGCAGGGAGAAACACTGAAGCTTTCTTT; CDR3: CASSPPKGAGRNTEAFF
V: TRBV24-1; D: .; J: TRBJ2-1; size: .; DNA: TGTGCCACCAGGGGCTCCTACAATGAGCAGTTCTTC; CDR3: CATRGSYNEQFF
V: TRBV19; D: .; J: TRBJ2-2; size: .; DNA: TGTGCCAGTAGTATAGTTAGACTTACCCACAGTTTCACCGGGGAGCTGTTTTTT; CDR3: CASSIVRLTHSFTGELFF
V: TRBV13; D: .; J: TRBJ1-2; size: .; DNA: TGTGCCAGCAGCTTAGGCACAAGCTATGGCTACACCTTC; CDR3: CASSLGTSYGYTF
V: TRBV7-9; D: .; J: TRBJ2-3; size: .; DNA: TGTGCCAGCAGCTTAACGGTTGGGGGAGATACGCAGTATTTT; CDR3: CASSLTVGGDTQYF
V: TRBV3-1; D: .; J: TRBJ1-1; size: .; DNA: TGTGCCAGCAGCCAAGGGTTGGGAGAGTCTGAAGCTTTCTTT; CDR3: CASSQGLGESEAFF
V: TRBV30; D: TRBD2; J: TRBJ2-1; size: .; DNA: TGTGCCTGGAGTGTACTCTTCAGCGGGAGTTACAATGAGCAGTTCTTC; CDR3: CAWSVLFSGSYNEQFF
V: TRBV27; D: .; J: TRBJ1-5; size: .; DNA: TGTGCCAGCAGTTTAAGGGGGGCGGACCAGCCCCAGCATTTT; CDR3: CASSLRGADQPQHF
V: TRBV28; D: .; J: TRBJ2-1; size: .; DNA: TGTGCCAGCAGTCCGGGACACTTGCAGTTCTTC; CDR3: CASSPGHLQFF
V: TRBV6-1; D: TRBD1; J: TRBJ1-3; size: .; DNA: TGTGCCAGCAGAACAGGGGGCGACTCTGGAAACACCATATATTTT; CDR3: CASRTGGDSGNTIYF
V: TRBV19; D: .; J: TRBJ1-5; size: once; DNA: TGTGCCAGTAGTATAGGAGTCGGAAATCAGCCCCAGCATTTT; CDR3: CASSIGVGNQPQHF
V: TRBV20-1; D: .; J: TRBJ2-1; size: .; DNA: TGCAGTGCTAGAGATCTTAGGTCCTACAATGAGCAGTTCTTC; CDR3: CSARDLRSYNEQFF
V: TRBV3-1; D: TRBD2; J: TRBJ2-5; size: .; DNA: TGTGCTCGCAACAGAGATCTAAACGGGACTAGCGACCAAGAGACCCAGTACTTC; CDR3: CARNRDLNGTSDQETQYF
V: TRBV9; D: TRBD2; J: TRBJ2-1; size: .; DNA: TGTGCCAGCAGCCTTAGCGGGAGGGATTACAATGAGCAGTTCTTC; CDR3: CASSLSGRDYNEQFF
V: TRBV3-1; D: .; J: TRBJ2-5; size: .; DNA: TGTGCCAGCAGCCAAGTTTCCTCGGGTAGGGGGGAGACCCAGTACTTC; CDR3: CASSQVSSGRGETQYF
V: TRBV6-1; D: .; J: TRBJ2-3; size: few; DNA: TGTGCCAGCACTAAACGGGGACTGACAGATACGCAGTATTTT; CDR3: CASTKRGLTDTQYF
V: TRBV30; D: TRBD1; J: TRBJ1-1; size: .; DNA: TGTGCCTGGACCTCCGGAGGAGGGGGCTTCATGAACACTGAAGCTTTCTTT; CDR3: CAWTSGGGGFMNTEAFF
V: TRBV19; D: .; J: TRBJ1-1; size: .; DNA: TGTGCCAGTAGTATAGGGTTCTTAGGAGGATCGGGGGAAGCTTTCTTT; CDR3: CASSIGFLGGSGEAFF
V: TRBV7-9; D: TRBD2; J: TRBJ2-2; size: .; DNA: TGTGCCAGCAGCACCCTAGCGGGGACCACCGGGGAGCTGTTTTTT; CDR3: CASSTLAGTTGELFF
V: TRBV19; D: .; J: TRBJ2-1; size: .; DNA: TGTGCCAGTAGTAAAGGCTTAACCTACAATGAGCAGTTCTTC; CDR3: CASSKGLTYNEQFF
V: TRBV7-9; D: .; J: TRBJ2-1; size: .; DNA: TGTGCCAGCAGAGATACAGGGTTCGACTACAATGAGCAGTTCTTC; CDR3: CASRDTGFDYNEQFF
V: TRBV7-2; D: TRBD2; J: TRBJ2-1; size: .; DNA: TGTGCCAGCAGCATAGACGGGACTAGCGGTCCCGGACCCTACAATGAGCAGTTCTTC; CDR3: CASSIDGTSGPGPYNEQFF
V: TRBV13; D: .; J: TRBJ2-2; size: .; DNA: TGTGCCAGCAGCTTTGGACAGAGTAACACCGGGGAGCTGTTTTTT; CDR3: CASSFGQSNTGELFF
V: TRBV4-1; D: TRBD1; J: TRBJ2-2; size: .; DNA: TGCGCCAGCAAGGGACAGGGGGGGGTGGGGCTGTTTTTT; CDR3: CASKGQGGVGLFF
V: TRBV12-3/TRBV12-4; D: .; J: TRBJ1-3; size: .; DNA: TGTGCCAGCAGTCCCCTCCGGACAGAATTCGACACCATATATTTT; CDR3: CASSPLRTEFDTIYF
V: TRBV7-9; D: .; J: TRBJ2-3; size: .; DNA: TGTGCCAGCAGCTCAGCTCATCTTGAGGATTCGGGCACAGATACGCAGTATTTT; CDR3: CASSSAHLEDSGTDTQYF
V: TRBV7-2; D: .; J: TRBJ1-6; size: .; DNA: TGTGCCAGCAGCATGGGGGGTTCACCCCTCCACTTT; CDR3: CASSMGGSPLHF
V: TRBV7-9; D: .; J: TRBJ1-3; size: .; DNA: TGTGCCAGCAGCTGGACCCGGTTTGAGGCTGGCGGAAACACCATATATTTT; CDR3: CASSWTRFEAGGNTIYF
V: TRBV4-1; D: .; J: TRBJ2-2; size: .; DNA: TGCGCTGCAGGACGGACGAACACCGGGGAGCTGTTTTTT; CDR3: CAAGRTNTGELFF
V: TRBV7-6; D: .; J: TRBJ1-5; size: .; DNA: TGTGCCAGCAGCTTGGGGGGGCGGGGTAGTAATCAGCCCCAGCATTTT; CDR3: CASSLGGRGSNQPQHF
V: TRBV4-3; D: .; J: TRBJ1-1; size: .; DNA: TGCGCCAGCAGCCGCAGTCAGGGGAGAGGGACTGAAGCTTTCTTT; CDR3: CASSRSQGRGTEAFF
V: TRBV28; D: .; J: TRBJ2-1; size: .; DNA: TGTGCCAGCAGCCCCCTGGGACTTAAAGACAGTTTCTACAATGAGCAGTTCTTC; CDR3: CASSPLGLKDSFYNEQFF
V: TRBV15; D: .; J: TRBJ2-2; size: .; DNA: TGTGCCACCAGGGGGGCTGGCGGGGAGCTGTTTTTT; CDR3: CATRGAGGELFF
V: TRBV7-8; D: TRBD1; J: TRBJ2-1; size: .; DNA: TGTGCCAGCAGCTTAGTGACAGGGGGCGCTAACAATGAGCAGTTCTTC; CDR3: CASSLVTGGANNEQFF
V: TRBV19; D: .; J: TRBJ2-7; size: .; DNA: TGTGCCAGTAGTATAGATTTAGAGAGCTACGAGCAGTACTTC; CDR3: CASSIDLESYEQYF
V: TRBV7-9; D: TRBD2; J: TRBJ2-1; size: .; DNA: TGTGCCAGCACGACCGGCGGGAGCCACAATGAGCAGTTCTTC; CDR3: CASTTGGSHNEQFF
V: TRBV27; D: .; J: TRBJ1-5; size: .; DNA: TGTGCCAGCAGTTTACGGGGGCGCGGGCAGCCCCAGCATTTT; CDR3: CASSLRGRGQPQHF
V: TRBV5-4; D: TRBD2; J: TRBJ2-3; size: .; DNA: TGTGCCAGCAGCCCGGAGGGGACTAGCGGGAGTCTGAGGACAGATACGCAGTATTTT; CDR3: CASSPEGTSGSLRTDTQYF
V: TRBV4-1; D: TRBD1; J: TRBJ1-4; size: .; DNA: TGCGCCAGCAGCCAAGCGACAGGGATTAATGAAAAACTGTTTTTT; CDR3: CASSQATGINEKLFF
V: TRBV28; D: TRBD1; J: TRBJ1-2; size: .; DNA: TGTGCCAGCAGTTCACCATATCGGACAGGGAAGGGCTACACCTTC; CDR3: CASSSPYRTGKGYTF
V: TRBV6-5; D: .; J: TRBJ2-2; size: .; DNA: TGTGCCAGCAGTTACTGGGCGGGTCTCACCGGGGAGCTGTTTTTT; CDR3: CASSYWAGLTGELFF
V: TRBV7-9; D: .; J: TRBJ1-1; size: .; DNA: TGTGCCAGCAGCCTCTTCAACACTGAAGCTTTCTTT; CDR3: CASSLFNTEAFF
V: TRBV12-3/TRBV12-4; D: .; J: TRBJ2-7; size: once; DNA: TGTGCCAGCAGTTTCAGGACAGCCCAGTTAACCTACGAGCAGTACTTC; CDR3: CASSFRTAQLTYEQYF
V: TRBV6-2/TRBV6-3; D: TRBD1; J: TRBJ1-2; size: .; DNA: TGTGCCAGCAGTCATAACAGGGGGAGTGACTATGGCTACACCTTC; CDR3: CASSHNRGSDYGYTF
V: TRBV9; D: .; J: TRBJ2-1; size: .; DNA: TGTGCCAGCAGCGTACTACAGGGCGTGGGAGAGCAGTTCTTC; CDR3: CASSVLQGVGEQFF